Listed below are T cell receptor beta chains from one sample, sequenced in a study of cytomegalovirus exposure and HLA in healthy donors. The protocol was immunoSEQ multiplex PCR, while the TCRdb copy is restricted to in-frame clones and leaves out a portion. The table includes approximately 97,000 clones, less than 80% detected once. The sample was PBMCs. Receptor source: a woman between 35 and 50 years old in good health and CMV-seropositive. The CDR3 runs from the conserved cysteine through the conserved F or W. The D gene is left open where the match is weak. The listing skips clone size in some rows; elsewhere it reads once, few, many or a size class.

TGTGCCAGCAGTTACCTACAGGGGGCTATAGTTGGCTACACCTTC	CASSYLQGAIVGYTF	TRBD1	NA	TRBJ1-2	TRBV27
TGCGCCAGCAGCAAAGGACAGGGGACAACTAATGAAAAACTGTTTTTT	CASSKGQGTTNEKLFF	TRBD1	few	TRBJ1-4	TRBV4-1
TGTGCCAGCAATCGGGTCGAGAACACTGAAGCTTTCTTT	CASNRVENTEAFF	NA	NA	TRBJ1-1	TRBV6-1
TGTGCCAGCTCATTTGGACAGACTAATCAGCCCCAGCATTTT	CASSFGQTNQPQHF	NA	few	TRBJ1-5	TRBV18
TGCAGCGTTGTGGTGACAGAAGAGACCCAGTACTTC	CSVVVTEETQYF	NA	NA	TRBJ2-5	TRBV29-1
TGTGCCAGCAGCTCCACGCAGGGAAGGACTGAAGCTTTCTTT	CASSSTQGRTEAFF	NA	NA	TRBJ1-1	TRBV7-9
TGTGCCAGCAGAGCAGCGTTGAACACTGAAGCTTTCTTT	CASRAALNTEAFF	NA	once	TRBJ1-1	TRBV6-1
TGTGCCACCAGCAGAGATCAAACAGCCGGGGAGCTGTTTTTT	CATSRDQTAGELFF	NA	NA	TRBJ2-2	TRBV15
TGTGCCAGCAGTGAAGCGGCGGGGATCTATGGCTACACCTTC	CASSEAAGIYGYTF	NA	NA	TRBJ1-2	TRBV2
TGCGCCAGCAGCTCCGGGACTAGCATCTACGAGCAGTACTTC	CASSSGTSIYEQYF	TRBD2	NA	TRBJ2-7	TRBV5-1
TGTGCCATCAGTGATCGACTCGGGGACATTCAGTACTTC	CAISDRLGDIQYF	NA	NA	TRBJ2-4	TRBV10-3
TGCGCCAGCGGCAATGCTGGCCTCGGGGAGCTGTTTTTT	CASGNAGLGELFF	NA	few	TRBJ2-2	TRBV5-1
TGTGCCAGCAGCTTGGATCAGGGGGACATTCAGTACTTC	CASSLDQGDIQYF	TRBD1	few	TRBJ2-4	TRBV5-4
TGTGCCAGCAGCCGACAGGGGAGGAACACTGAAGCTTTCTTT	CASSRQGRNTEAFF	TRBD1	NA	TRBJ1-1	TRBV25-1
TGTGCCAGCAGCCCATACAATGAGCAGTTCTTC	CASSPYNEQFF	NA	NA	TRBJ2-1	TRBV7-2
TGTGCCAGCAGCGTAGGACTAGCGGGAACAAACACCGGGGAGCTGTTTTTT	CASSVGLAGTNTGELFF	TRBD2	NA	TRBJ2-2	TRBV9
TGTGCCAGCAGTGAAGCATTGTTTAGAGGCTACACCTTC	CASSEALFRGYTF	NA	NA	TRBJ1-2	TRBV2
TGTGCCAGCAGCCCCTCCAGGGTTATTAGCTCCTACAATGAGCAGTTCTTC	CASSPSRVISSYNEQFF	NA	NA	TRBJ2-1	TRBV7-9
TGCGCCAGCACACCGCGGACAGGGTCGATGTCCTACGAGCAGTACTTC	CASTPRTGSMSYEQYF	TRBD1	once	TRBJ2-7	TRBV5-1
TGTGCCAGCAGTCCGCGACAGGGGGCGAACACTGAAGCTTTCTTT	CASSPRQGANTEAFF	TRBD1	NA	TRBJ1-1	TRBV6-1
TGCGCCAGCAGCCGGGACAGGGATGAAGCTTTCTTT	CASSRDRDEAFF	TRBD1	NA	TRBJ1-1	TRBV10-1
TGTGCCAGCAGTTACGGCCTAAGCGGGAACACAGATACGCAGTATTTT	CASSYGLSGNTDTQYF	TRBD2	NA	TRBJ2-3	TRBV6-6
TGCGCCAGCAGCTTTACTAGCCCCTACAATGAGCAGTTCTTC	CASSFTSPYNEQFF	NA	NA	TRBJ2-1	TRBV5-1
TGTGCCAGCAGAAATGAGTACGAGCAGTACTTC	CASRNEYEQYF	NA	NA	TRBJ2-7	TRBV6-5